This T cell receptor (beta chain) was identified in a study of radiotherapy plus CTLA-4 blockade in lung cancer listed by TCRdb under 2018. Regarding the study in general: Among enrolled patients, under 20% had an objective response and 30% to 35% reached disease control.

CDR1 is given as SGHNT and CDR2 as YYREEE, both from the germline V gene (reference sequence). V loses 0 bases of germline sequence and J loses 3 bases, and the interval between the two ends is 24 bases. The CDR3 goes from the cysteine to the phenylalanine over 20 residues. Just the 60-base CDR3 DNA is kept, in frame starting at base 1. The library was made by the immunoSEQ multiplex PCR assay. TCRdb took over this immuneACCESS table, retaining in-frame rearrangements with V and J assigned. Such tables are incomplete; in checked studies, under half of the missing clones stem from an unresolved V gene, and the remainder is unexplained. This sample comprises approximately 41,000 clones, about 75% of them detected only once. Of the sample, roughly 10% falls within the top ten clones. The study tested focal radiation therapy combined with CTLA-4 blockade (ipilimumab) in patients with chemo-refractory metastatic non-small-cell lung cancer.

Regarding this clone: What antigen it recognizes has not been identified. Base-call qualities are not available, and no considerably larger clone is one nucleotide away.

General conclusions and limits of the study: After treatment with radiotherapy and ipilimumab, TCR clones that came from tumors expanded in the peripheral blood. The strongest predictors of response were reported to be early dynamic shifts in blood T cell clones along with a rise in serum interferon-beta following radiation.

The sequencing used peripheral blood, collected from a patient treated with radiotherapy plus ipilimumab. The TCR comes from a human donor with non-small cell lung cancer who had stable disease on radiotherapy plus ipilimumab. The rearranged chain carries TRBV5-4 and TRBJ2-2, and perhaps TRBD2 as D gene, on 5 matching bases. In nucleotide form, the sequence is TGTGCCAGCAGCTTGGGTCCCGACTACCTCGGGGTCAGAGACACCGGGGAGCTGTTTTTT. This translates into CASSLGPDYLGVRDTGELFF.